Presented here are 26 T cell receptor beta chains from one specimen sequenced in a study of blood T cell repertoires in COVID-19. The method was immunoSEQ multiplex PCR; TCRdb's version includes in-frame clones alone and lacks a portion of them. The top ten hold under 3.5% of the sample, which has nearly 350,000 clones, roughly 89% seen once. Sample: peripheral blood. These receptors were obtained from a woman between 18 and 30 years old who had recovered from COVID-19.

The genes are TRBV12-5 and TRBJ1-2, with 7 nucleotides matching TRBD1. V lost 5 bases and J lost 13; bases outside the gene matches: 10. The CDR3 extends over 12 amino acids. The germline CDR1 and CDR2 sequences are LGHNT and FRNRAP. The CDR3 DNA reads as TGTGCTAGTGGTCCTGAAAGGGGACAGAGCACCTTC. This codes for CASGPERGQSTF. Full variable domain (remainder filled in from reference TRBV12-5 and TRBJ1-2): DARVTQTPRHKVTEMGQEVTMRCQPILGHNTVFWYRQTMMQGLELLAYFRNRAPLDDSGMPKDRFSAEMPDATLATLKIQPSEPRDSAVYFCASGPERGQSTFGSGTRLTVV.

This chain uses TRBV11-2 with TRBJ1-1; the D is unclear. The CDR3 consists of 15 residues. V lost 5 bases and J 5 bases, leaving 18 bases between the germline ends. Germline CDR1 is SGHAT and CDR2 is FQNNGV. The CDR3: CASSRPLGGETEAFF. DNA for the CDR3: TGTGCCAGCAGCAGGCCGTTAGGAGGTGAGACTGAAGCTTTCTTT.

This clone was picked up one time. The chain combines TRBV9 with TRBJ2-6; the D is unclear. The V gene's germline CDR1 is SGDLS and CDR2 YYNGEE. CDR3 length equals 18 residues. Trimming shortened V by 0 bases and J by 0 bases, and 13 bases separated the two germline ends. The chain's CDR3 is CASSVGGSPFSGANVLTF. CDR3 bases: TGTGCCAGCAGCGTAGGAGGCAGCCCTTTCTCTGGGGCCAACGTCCTGACTTTC.

This chain connects TRBV6-2 or TRBV6-3 to TRBJ2-7; perhaps TRBD1 as D (6 bases). The germline V and J ends were trimmed by 2 bases and 7 bases, with 12 bases remaining between them. Germline V gene sequence: CDR1 MNHEY, CDR2 SVGEGT. The CDR3 spans 13 residues. The CDR3: CASSYSQGREQYV. CDR3 nucleotide sequence: TGTGCCAGCAGTTACAGTCAGGGGCGAGAGCAGTACGTC.

This chain joins TRBV30 and TRBJ1-2; TRBD1 matches at 7 bases. CDR1 GTSNPN and CDR2 SVGIG come from the germline V gene (reference sequence). The CDR3 contains 14 residues. J was trimmed by 2 bases and V by 2 bases; bases with no gene match: 5. The CDR3 reads CAWSPQQGNYGYTF. The CDR3 DNA is TGTGCCTGGAGTCCCCAACAGGGGAACTATGGCTACACCTTC.

J is TRBJ1-1 and V is TRBV24-1; TRBD1 is a possible D gene (5 bases). There are 14 residues in the CDR3. Trimming took off 3 bases at V and 7 bases at J, with 14 bases between the two ends. Germline CDR1 is KGHDR and CDR2 is SFDVKD. The CDR3 nucleotides are TGTGCCACCAGTGATCCTGGGGGGAGTGGTGAAGCTTTCTTT. This sequence encodes CATSDPGGSGEAFF.

CDR3 DNA sequence: TGTGCCAGCAGTTACTCGAACAGGGATGGCTACACCTTC. Protein sequence: CASSYSNRDGYTF. The V and J genes are TRBV6-5 and TRBJ1-2, with a possible D match to TRBD1 (6 bases). Trimming pared 0 bases from V and 6 bases from J, leaving 8 bases between. The CDR3 extends over 13 amino acids. Per germline, CDR1 MNHEY and CDR2 SVGAGI.

J is TRBJ2-5 and V is TRBV30; 10 bases are a match to TRBD1. V gave up 7 bases and J gave up 2 bases; unmatched junction bases: 7. CDR3 size: 14 residues. Germline loops: CDR1 GTSNPN, CDR2 SVGIG (reference sequence). CDR3 in DNA: TGTGCCTCAAAACCGGGACAGGGGCAAGAGACCCAGTACTTC. Encoded protein: CASKPGQGQETQYF.

This CDR3 is CASSYVSGGGEQYV. CDR3 nucleotide sequence: TGTGCCAGCAGTTACGTCTCGGGAGGGGGCGAGCAGTACGTC. The chain links TRBV6-2 or TRBV6-3 to TRBJ2-7; TRBD2 matches at 8 bases. Trimming took 2 bases from V and 6 from J; bases not matched to a gene: 6. The CDR3 is 14 amino acids. Germline V gene data show CDR1 as MNHEY and CDR2 as SVGEGT.

This rearrangement joins TRBV2 to TRBJ2-3; 14 bases map to TRBD2. V gave up 4 bases and J gave up 2 bases; unmatched junction bases: 5. Per germline, CDR1 SNHLY and CDR2 FYNNEI. This CDR3 is built from 17 residues. CDR3 in amino acids: CASSVGTSGRPTDTQYF. The CDR3, as DNA: TGTGCCAGCAGTGTTGGGACTAGCGGGAGACCCACAGATACGCAGTATTTT. Using reference TRBV2 and TRBJ2-3 for the parts outside the CDR3, the full variable domain is EPEVTQTPSHQVTQMGQEVILRCVPISNHLYFYWYRQILGQKVEFLVSFYNNEISEKSEIFDDQFSVERPDGSNFTLKIRSTKLEDSAMYFCASSVGTSGRPTDTQYFGPGTRLTVL.

This clone was seen only once. The chain's CDR3 is CASSLEGTSGYNEQFF. Written as DNA, the CDR3 is TGTGCCAGCAGCTTGGAAGGGACTAGCGGATACAATGAGCAGTTCTTC. The chain has TRBV5-4 and TRBJ2-1; 11 nucleotides line up with TRBD2. Trimming took 0 bases from V and 4 from J; bases not matched to a gene: 3. From germline, CDR1 is SGHNT and CDR2 YYREEE (reference sequence). The CDR3 runs to 16 residues.

This rearrangement joins TRBV5-6 to TRBJ2-2, with 12 bases lining up with TRBD1. CDR1 is SGHDT, CDR2 YYEEEE, per germline. The J segment lost 5 bases and the V segment lost 5 bases, leaving 7 bases of the junction unmatched. There are 16 residues in the CDR3. The CDR3 bases are TGTGCCAGCAGTTACCGGGACAGGGGGCTTACCGGGGAGCTGTTTTTT. It codes for CASSYRDRGLTGELFF.

V and J are TRBV7-2 and TRBJ2-1; TRBD1 matches 7 bases. The CDR3 has 12 amino acids. Germline-derived CDR1 and CDR2 are SGHTA and FQGNSA. Losses at the gene ends were 5 bases for V and 10 bases for J; bases not matched to a gene: 5. The CDR3 DNA reads as TGTGCCAGCAGCGACAGGGCTCCCGAGCAGTTCTTC. The encoded protein is CASSDRAPEQFF.

The chain uses TRBV24-1 and TRBJ1-5, with a weak D call TRBD1 (6 bases). Trimming removed 3 bases at V and 0 bases at J, with 8 bases between. Germline V CDR1 and CDR2: KGHDR, SFDVKD. The length of the CDR3 is 15 residues. CDR3 residues: CATSDGQFSNQPQHF. The CDR3 nucleotides are TGTGCCACCAGTGATGGACAGTTTAGCAATCAGCCCCAGCATTTT.

This chain joins TRBV20-1 and TRBJ2-1; no clear D gene. The V end was cut by 3 bases, the J end by 4 bases, with 13 bases between. Germline CDR1 DFQATT, CDR2 SNEGSKA (reference sequence). The CDR3 is 14 amino acids. CDR3 in amino acids: CSASGGPTYNEQFF. CDR3 coding DNA: TGCAGTGCTAGTGGCGGCCCCACGTACAATGAGCAGTTCTTC.

The chain joins TRBV9 to TRBJ2-5; D is unresolved. Germline V CDR1 and CDR2: SGDLS, YYNGEE. The CDR3 contains 13 residues. The V and J ends lost 4 bases and 4 bases respectively, with 11 bases between them. DNA of the CDR3: TGTGCCAGCAGCCCGCGTCCAGGAGAGACCCAGTACTTC. Protein: CASSPRPGETQYF.

The chain carries TRBV14 and TRBJ1-2, with 10 bases that match TRBD1. V lost 4 bases and J lost 7; bases outside the gene matches: 3. The CDR3 has 13 residues. Germline-derived CDR1 and CDR2 are SGHDN and FVKESK. The CDR3 sequence: CASSLRTGGGYTF. For the CDR3, the DNA is TGTGCCAGCAGCCTTCGGACAGGGGGTGGCTACACCTTC.

CDR3: CASSSVTSGGYNEQFF. CDR3 coding DNA: TGTGCCAGCAGCTCGGTGACTAGCGGAGGATACAATGAGCAGTTCTTC. The chain has TRBV7-2 and TRBJ2-1; TRBD2 agrees at 9 bases. Germline V CDR1 and CDR2: SGHTA, FQGNSA. The CDR3 spans 16 residues. V shed 4 bases, J shed 4 bases, and the junction held 8 bases outside the gene matches.

This clone was detected only once. The V gene is TRBV19, the J gene TRBJ1-1; the D gene is possibly TRBD1 (6 bases). Trimming took off 5 bases at V and 8 bases at J, with 9 bases between the two ends. Germline V gene data show CDR1 as LNHDA and CDR2 as SQIVND (reference sequence). This CDR3 comprises 11 residues. The CDR3 protein is CASSSGAEAFF. CDR3 DNA sequence: TGTGCCAGTAGTTCAGGGGCCGAAGCTTTCTTT.

With respect to this clone: The same CDR3 can be traced to other DNA sequences in this sample. This chain links TRBV5-1 with TRBJ1-5; 8 nucleotides align to TRBD1. The germline V gene has CDR1 SGHRS and CDR2 YFSETQ. The CDR3 totals 14 residues. V was pared by 4 bases and J by 4 bases, with 4 bases of the junction left unmatched. CDR3 sequence (DNA): TGCGCCAGCAGCCTGGGGACAGGAAATCAGCCCCAGCATTTT. It is translated as CASSLGTGNQPQHF.

In its sample, this clone was seen once. The rearrangement uses TRBV6-4 and TRBJ2-7; 10 bases are a match to TRBD1. CDR1 MRHNA and CDR2 SNTAGT come from the germline V gene. The CDR3 has 16 amino acids. Losses at the gene ends were 7 bases for V and 6 bases for J; bases not matched to a gene: 15. Written as DNA, the CDR3 is TGTGCCAGCACCAATCGAGAGCCGGGACAGGGGACCGAGCAGTACGTC. It translates to CASTNREPGQGTEQYV.

The sample holds one count of this clone. The CDR3 loop is CASSLGSSGSYNEQFF. The CDR3 nucleotides read TGTGCCAGCAGCTTAGGATCTAGCGGGAGCTACAATGAGCAGTTCTTC. The chain employs TRBV11-2 and TRBJ2-1, with 10 nucleotides matching TRBD2. The ends lost 1 base at V and 3 bases at J; junction bases unmatched: 3. CDR3 size: 16 residues. The V gene's germline CDR1 is SGHAT and CDR2 FQNNGV.

This clone was observed a single time. This chain links TRBV11-3 with TRBJ1-3; D uncertain. V lost 1 base to trimming and J lost 3 bases, with 4 bases between them. The CDR3 is 13 amino acids. Germline loops: CDR1 SGHNT, CDR2 YENEEA. CDR3 region: CASSLAVGNTIYF. The DNA for the CDR3 is TGTGCCAGCAGCTTAGCCGTTGGAAACACCATATATTTT.

This chain uses TRBV29-1 with TRBJ1-1, with unresolved D. Trimming pared 7 bases from V and 0 bases from J, leaving 12 bases between. The CDR3 totals 13 residues. From germline, CDR1 is SQVTM and CDR2 ANQGSEA. The CDR3 loop is CSAAPQMNTEAFF. The CDR3 bases are TGCAGCGCCGCCCCACAGATGAACACTGAAGCTTTCTTT.

V is TRBV6-5 and J is TRBJ2-7; 12 bases are a match to TRBD2. Germline V lookup: CDR1 MNHEY, CDR2 SVGAGI. V lost 8 bases to trimming and J lost 5 bases; unmatched junction nucleotides: 7. The CDR3 sequence is 14 residues long. In nucleotides, the CDR3 is TGTGCCAGCGGGTGGACTAGCGGGATCGACGAGCAGTACGTC. It encodes CASGWTSGIDEQYV.

The chain is built from TRBV29-1 and TRBJ2-1, with 10 bases aligning to TRBD2. CDR1 is SQVTM, CDR2 ANQGSEA, per germline. This CDR3 contains 19 residues. Unmatched junction bases numbered 15, after V lost 4 bases and J lost 0 bases. DNA of the CDR3: TGCAGCGTTGTTGGCTCGCCTAGCGGGAGATCCCGCTCCTACAATGAGCAGTTCTTC. This codes for CSVVGSPSGRSRSYNEQFF.